A single sample is the source of the 22 T cell receptor beta chains below, sequenced in a study of blood T cell repertoires in COVID-19. Libraries were prepared by immunoSEQ multiplex PCR; TCRdb keeps only in-frame clonotypes and omits some of them. Seen here are under 300,000 clones, 65% to 80% observed once, and the top ten hold roughly 4.2%. The sequencing input was peripheral blood. Source of these receptors: a woman in her thirties or forties with active or convalescent COVID-19.

This clone was recorded only once. The CDR3 nucleotides are TGTGCCAGCAGTTCGACAGGCGGACCTTATGGCTACACCTTC. Protein sequence: CASSSTGGPYGYTF. The chain uses TRBV5-6 and TRBJ1-2; D possibly corresponds to TRBD1 (6 bases). CDR1 and CDR2 (germline): SGHDT, YYEEEE. V was shortened by 5 bases and J by 5 bases, with 16 bases between the two germline ends. The CDR3 has 14 residues.

The V gene is TRBV11-2, the J gene TRBJ1-5; TRBD1 aligns across 8 bases. CDR3 length: 14 amino acids. Per germline, CDR1 SGHAT and CDR2 FQNNGV. The V and J ends lost 5 bases and 3 bases, in that order; junction bases with no gene match: 3. The CDR3 is CASSETGVNQPQHF. In DNA, the CDR3 is TGTGCCAGCAGCGAGACAGGGGTCAATCAGCCCCAGCATTTT.

The V gene is TRBV27, the J gene TRBJ2-7; TRBD2 aligns across 8 bases. Per the germline V gene, CDR1 is MNHEY and CDR2 is SMNVEV (reference sequence). This CDR3 has 16 residues. The trim removed 2 bases at V and 3 bases at J, leaving 9 bases unmatched. The CDR3 protein is CASSLAGTRGIYEQYF. The CDR3 DNA reads as TGTGCCAGCAGTTTAGCCGGGACTAGGGGGATCTACGAGCAGTACTTC.

In this sample, this clone turned up a few times. This rearrangement joins TRBV5-6 to TRBJ2-3; no definite D call. Per the germline V gene, CDR1 is SGHDT and CDR2 is YYEEEE. V shed 0 bases and J shed 2 bases, with 4 bases lying between them. This CDR3 contains 13 residues. CDR3 DNA: TGTGCCAGCAGCTTGGGGCCCACAGATACGCAGTATTTT. Its protein is CASSLGPTDTQYF.

The chain uses TRBV20-1 and TRBJ2-5; 7 nucleotides align to TRBD2. The CDR3 has 14 amino acids. V was pared by 3 bases and J by 5 bases, with 9 bases of the junction left unmatched. Per germline, CDR1 DFQATT and CDR2 SNEGSKA (reference sequence). DNA of the CDR3: TGCAGTGCTAGTCAGCCTAGCGGTGGGGAGACCCAGTACTTC. Protein product: CSASQPSGGETQYF.

The rearrangement uses TRBV5-1 and TRBJ2-2; 7 bases are a match to TRBD1. The V gene's germline CDR1 is SGHRS and CDR2 YFSETQ. V was pared by 4 bases and J by 0 bases, with 6 bases of the junction left unmatched. This CDR3 has 16 residues. Written as DNA, the CDR3 is TGCGCCAGCAGCCCCGGGACAGCCGCGAACACCGGGGAGCTGTTTTTT. This translates into CASSPGTAANTGELFF. The full variable domain, rest sourced from reference TRBV5-1 and TRBJ2-2, is KAGVTQTPRYLIKTRGQQVTLSCSPISGHRSVSWYQQTPGQGLQFLFEYFSETQRNKGNFPGRFSGRQFSNSRSEMNVSTLELGDSALYLCASSPGTAANTGELFFGEGSRLTVL.

CDR3 bases: TGCGCCAGCAGCTTGTGGGGGGGCGAGTTATACAATGAGCAGTTCTTC. It yields the protein CASSLWGGELYNEQFF. The chain combines TRBV5-1 with TRBJ2-1; possibly TRBD2 for D (7 bases). Germline CDR1 SGHRS, CDR2 YFSETQ. V was trimmed by 1 base and J by 4 bases, leaving 15 bases between them. The CDR3 extends over 16 amino acids.

This chain connects TRBV5-1 to TRBJ2-7; 7 bases line up with TRBD1. This CDR3 is built from 13 residues. Germline V gene lookup returns CDR1 SGHRS and CDR2 YFSETQ. With 4 bases clipped from V and 6 bases from J, the junction kept 7 bases outside the gene matches. The chain's CDR3 is CASSPLRDSEQYF. The CDR3 region has the DNA TGCGCCAGCAGCCCATTACGGGACAGCGAGCAGTACTTC.

The chain employs TRBV11-2 and TRBJ2-7; D is unclear. The germline V gene has CDR1 SGHAT and CDR2 FQNNGV. V lost 2 bases to trimming and J lost 12 bases, with 11 bases between them. The CDR3 has 11 amino acids. The CDR3 DNA is TGTGCCAGCAGCTTATGGCCACAGACGTACTTC. Translating it yields CASSLWPQTYF.

This clone was recorded once. The CDR3 DNA is TGTGCCATCAGGGGACAGGCTACAGATACGCAGTATTTT. Encoded protein: CAIRGQATDTQYF. This rearrangement joins TRBV10-3 to TRBJ2-3; 8 nucleotides agree with TRBD1. After removal of 6 bases from V and 3 bases from J, the junction contained 2 bases not matched to a gene. Germline CDR1 is ENHRY and CDR2 is SYGVKD. The CDR3 consists of 13 residues.

This clone is a singleton in its sample. DNA of the CDR3: TGTGCCAGCAGTGAAGCGCGGGGAAGTGGCTACACCTTC. It is translated as CASSEARGSGYTF. The rearrangement links TRBV2 to TRBJ1-2; D remains unclear. The ends were cut back, 0 bases at V and 7 bases at J, with 9 bases in the middle. CDR1 and CDR2 from the germline V gene are SNHLY and FYNNEI. This CDR3 is built from 13 residues. The variable domain in full, completed from reference TRBV2 and TRBJ1-2, reads EPEVTQTPSHQVTQMGQEVILRCVPISNHLYFYWYRQILGQKVEFLVSFYNNEISEKSEIFDDQFSVERPDGSNFTLKIRSTKLEDSAMYFCASSEARGSGYTFGSGTRLTVV.

The chain carries TRBV11-2 and TRBJ2-7, with TRBD2 matching 7 bases. After removal of 4 bases from V and 2 bases from J, the junction contained 5 bases not matched to a gene. Germline CDR1 and CDR2: SGHAT and FQNNGV. This CDR3 region has 14 residues. CDR3: CASSYGLGAYEQYF. CDR3 nucleotide sequence: TGTGCCAGCAGCTACGGACTAGGAGCCTACGAGCAGTACTTC.

The CDR3 bases are TGCGCCAGCATAGGGGACAGGGGGTTGTTTTTT. Its translation is CASIGDRGLFF. The gene calls are TRBV10-1 and TRBJ2-2; TRBD1 agrees at 11 bases. The CDR3 spans 11 residues. Germline V CDR1 and CDR2: WNHNN, SYGVQD (reference sequence). Unmatched junction bases numbered 4, after V lost 7 bases and J lost 15 bases.

The gene calls are TRBV28 and TRBJ1-2; D gene uncertain. The CDR3 sequence is 12 residues long. Germline V CDR1 and CDR2: MDHEN, SYDVKM. Trimming stripped 6 bases from V and 4 bases from J, with 9 bases between. CDR3 in amino acids: CASRALSYGYTF. CDR3 DNA: TGTGCCAGCAGGGCACTAAGCTATGGCTACACCTTC.

This chain connects TRBV11-2 to TRBJ1-1, with TRBD1 as a possible D gene (6 bases). The V gene lost 1 base and the J gene lost 4 bases, with 13 bases spanning the gap. In germline, CDR1 is SGHAT, CDR2 FQNNGV. There are 15 residues in the CDR3. The CDR3 loop is CASSLAPGVTTEAFF. The CDR3 DNA follows: TGTGCCAGCAGCTTAGCCCCAGGGGTGACCACTGAAGCTTTCTTT.

The chain recombines TRBV5-1 with TRBJ1-3, with D hard to call. The germline V gene has CDR1 SGHRS and CDR2 YFSETQ. V gave up 4 bases and J gave up 6 bases, with 20 bases separating them. The CDR3 is 16 amino acids. The CDR3 loop is CASSRQLGNSANTIYF. CDR3 in DNA: TGCGCCAGCAGCCGTCAATTGGGTAACAGTGCAAACACCATATATTTT.

CDR3 protein: CASRKQTGGFKGNEQFF. CDR3 coding DNA: TGTGCCAGCAGGAAACAGACAGGGGGCTTTAAGGGCAATGAGCAGTTCTTC. The V gene is TRBV2, the J gene TRBJ2-1, with 10 bases lining up with TRBD1. Germline CDR1 reads SNHLY; CDR2 reads FYNNEI. The CDR3 extends over 17 amino acids. V shed 6 bases, J shed 6 bases, and the junction held 14 bases outside the gene matches.

The chain has TRBV5-4 and TRBJ1-1, with D maybe TRBD1 (6 bases). This CDR3 spans 12 amino acids. Trimming shortened V by 8 bases and J by 7 bases, and 15 bases separated the two germline ends. Germline V CDR1 and CDR2: SGHNT, YYREEE (reference sequence). CDR3 protein: CASSRGAGEAFF. The CDR3 DNA sequence: TGTGCCAGTTCCCGGGGGGCTGGTGAAGCTTTCTTT.

V is TRBV2 and J is TRBJ2-2; no reliable D call. Trimming stripped 7 bases from V and 1 base from J, with 10 bases between. Germline CDR1 reads SNHLY; CDR2 reads FYNNEI. This CDR3 is built from 14 residues. CDR3 sequence reads: CASIPSVNTGELFF. The CDR3, as DNA: TGTGCCAGCATTCCCAGCGTGAACACCGGGGAGCTGTTTTTT.

This rearrangement joins TRBV2 to TRBJ2-5; a possible D gene is TRBD1 (6 bases). Germline loops: CDR1 SNHLY, CDR2 FYNNEI. This CDR3 region has 15 residues. V was cut by 2 bases and J by 0 bases, with 10 bases left in between. The CDR3 nucleotides read TGTGCCAGCAGTGAATTGCGGACAGACCAAGAGACCCAGTACTTC. Translated: CASSELRTDQETQYF. Full variable domain (missing parts from reference TRBV2 and TRBJ2-5): EPEVTQTPSHQVTQMGQEVILRCVPISNHLYFYWYRQILGQKVEFLVSFYNNEISEKSEIFDDQFSVERPDGSNFTLKIRSTKLEDSAMYFCASSELRTDQETQYFGPGTRLLVL.

The genes are TRBV30 and TRBJ2-7, with a possible D match to TRBD1 (6 bases). The CDR3 contains 13 residues. V lost 5 bases to trimming and J lost 3 bases, with 14 bases between them. Germline CDR1 and CDR2: GTSNPN and SVGIG (reference sequence). CDR3 amino acids: CAWGRDIGYEQYF. CDR3 DNA sequence: TGTGCCTGGGGAAGGGACATCGGCTACGAGCAGTACTTC.

The CDR3 DNA reads TGTGCCACCAGCGGGACAGGGGGGGAGCAGTACTTC. Its protein product is CATSGTGGEQYF. This chain links TRBV15 with TRBJ2-7; the match to TRBD1 covers 11 bases. Trimming removed 5 bases from V and 7 bases from J; junction bases left unmatched: 1. The CDR3 length is 12 residues. Germline values: CDR1 LNHNV, CDR2 YYDKDF (reference sequence).